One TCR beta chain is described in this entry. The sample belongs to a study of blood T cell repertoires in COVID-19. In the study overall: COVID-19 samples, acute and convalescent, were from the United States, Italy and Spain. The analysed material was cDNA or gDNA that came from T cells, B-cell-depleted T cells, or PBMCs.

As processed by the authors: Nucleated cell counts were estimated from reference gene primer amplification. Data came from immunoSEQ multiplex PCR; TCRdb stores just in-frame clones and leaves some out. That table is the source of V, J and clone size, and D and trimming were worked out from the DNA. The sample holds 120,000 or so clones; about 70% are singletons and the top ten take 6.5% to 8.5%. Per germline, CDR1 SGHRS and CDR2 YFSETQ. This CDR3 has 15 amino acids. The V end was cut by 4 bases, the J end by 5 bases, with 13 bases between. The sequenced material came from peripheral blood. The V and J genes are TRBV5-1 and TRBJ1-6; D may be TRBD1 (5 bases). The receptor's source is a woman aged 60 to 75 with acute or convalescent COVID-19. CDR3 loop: CASSPGQGHNSPLHF. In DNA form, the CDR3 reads TGCGCCAGCAGCCCGGGCCAGGGTCATAATTCACCCCTCCACTTT. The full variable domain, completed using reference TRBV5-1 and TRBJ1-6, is KAGVTQTPRYLIKTRGQQVTLSCSPISGHRSVSWYQQTPGQGLQFLFEYFSETQRNKGNFPGRFSGRQFSNSRSEMNVSTLELGDSALYLCASSPGQGHNSPLHFGNGTRLTVT.